This TCR beta chain appears in the sequencing data of a study of blood T cell repertoires in COVID-19. The protocol was immunoSEQ multiplex PCR, while the TCRdb copy is restricted to in-frame clones and leaves out a portion. The data hold 390,000 or so clones, with 80% to 90% observed a single time. This CDR3 has 16 amino acids. Germline V gene sequence: CDR1 SGHNT, CDR2 YENEEA. The germline V and J ends were trimmed by 2 bases and 4 bases, with 15 bases remaining between them. Seattle participants joined during active infection and were tracked over time. The clonotype was recovered from a woman under 40 with COVID-19, enrolled during active disease. The chain joins TRBV11-3 to TRBJ2-1; a possible D gene is TRBD2 (5 bases). The sample comprised peripheral blood. Here the CDR3 DNA reads TGTGCCAGCAGCTTAATCTCCAGGACTCGATACAATGAGCAGTTCTTC. Translating gives CASSLISRTRYNEQFF.